The clone carrying this T cell receptor beta chain occurred a few times. Ten milliliters of peripheral blood were drawn from each donor into EDTA-treated tubes. Each sample yielded at least 6.5 million isolated PBMCs. A second PCR of 7 to 11 cycles used a sample-barcoded 5' primer and a J-beta primer mix. TCRdb itself ran the 5' RACE reads through MiXCR, one entry per CDR3 protein. Counted here are nearly 800,000 distinct CDR3 sequences, approximately 25% occurring once; the ten biggest clones make up 3% to 4%. These data come from a study of blood T cells in healthy people across ages. The CDR3 is 16 amino acids. V lost 4 bases and J lost 7, with 23 bases in between. CDR1 is MGHRA and CDR2 is YSYEKL in the germline V gene. The data were also submitted as part of a second study, on T cells of mothers and their children. That source reports: Researchers report slightly higher, though non-significant, overlap in related mother-child pairs than in unrelated pairs.

What was sequenced was blood. The chain has TRBV4-1 and TRBJ2-7; D might be TRBD1 (5 bases). The clonotype comes from a boy aged 5-17 years in good health. CDR3 bases: TGCGCCAGCAGCCCTCAGGGCGGCACCACCCTACGAGAGCAGTACTTC. Its translation is CASSPQGGTTLREQYF.